This TCR beta chain was identified in a study of blood T cell repertoires in COVID-19. In the source study's methods: Reference gene primer amplification in the assay estimated nucleated cell counts. Sequenced by immunoSEQ multiplex PCR; TCRdb stores in-frame clones only, minus some. That table supplies the V and J calls and clone size; D and trimming were determined from the DNA. Found here are around 260,000 clones, 86% of them singletons; the top ten hold under 3.5%. V dropped 4 bases and J dropped 10; count of bases not matched to a gene: 7. Germline V CDR1 and CDR2: MGHDK, SYGVNS. The CDR3 is made up of 14 amino acids.

This TCR derives from a woman aged 30 to 39 with active or convalescent COVID-19. The sequenced sample consisted of peripheral blood. J is TRBJ1-6 and V is TRBV25-1; 7 positions agree with TRBD1. CDR3 region: CASSVGDSGSPLHF. DNA of the CDR3: TGTGCCAGCAGTGTCGGGGACAGTGGATCACCCCTCCACTTT.